This TCR beta chain was retrieved from a study of blood T cell repertoires in COVID-19. For the study at large: Samples taken during acute and convalescent COVID-19 were collected in the United States, Italy and Spain. T cells, B-cell-depleted T cells, or PBMCs provided the cDNA or gDNA that served as material.

The table came from immunoSEQ multiplex PCR; TCRdb's copy has only in-frame clones and leaves some out. The sample includes some 160,000 clones, roughly 93% of them seen just once. J lost 5 bases, V lost 1 base, and 4 bases had no gene match. Germline V gene lookup returns CDR1 LNHDA and CDR2 SQIVND (reference sequence). This CDR3 has 15 amino acids. This chain joins TRBV19 and TRBJ1-5; 8 nucleotides align to TRBD1. Source material: peripheral blood. The sequence derives from a young man with acute or convalescent COVID-19. CDR3 in DNA: TGTGCCAGTAGTATAGTACAGGGGGTCCATCAGCCCCAGCATTTT. Translation gives CASSIVQGVHQPQHF.